This is a list of T cell receptor beta chains from one sample in a study of response to subunit inactivated influenza vaccine. MiXCR was run by TCRdb on the RT-PCR reads, yielding one entry per CDR3 protein. The profile shows around 760,000 distinct CDR3 sequences, 14% of them singletons. The source material was PBMCs from blood, sampled around 14 days before vaccination. These receptors all stem from a man in his forties or fifties who received an inactivated influenza vaccine. Both conserved end residues are part of each CDR3. D genes are given only for firm matches. Some rows have no size entry. The others give once, few or many, or a class for an expanded clone.

.,TRBD1,TRBV4-1,TRBJ2-1,CASSQVSGQGHEQFF,TGCGCCAGCAGCCAAGTGTCCGGACAGGGTCATGAGCAGTTCTTC
.,.,TRBV20-1,TRBJ1-5,CSGTADSYQPQHF,TGCAGCGGTACTGCGGACAGCTATCAGCCCCAGCATTTT
.,.,TRBV7-8,TRBJ1-4,CASSLSRVGANEKLFF,TGTGCCAGCAGCTTAAGCAGGGTCGGGGCTAATGAAAAACTGTTTTTT
few,TRBD1,TRBV10-3,TRBJ2-2,CAISAGTGITGELFF,TGTGCCATCAGTGCCGGGACAGGGATCACCGGGGAGCTGTTTTTT
many,TRBD2,TRBV20-1,TRBJ2-3,CSAKAGQFAGTSGIIHTDTQYF,TGCAGTGCTAAGGCAGGGCAATTCGCCGGGACTAGCGGGATTATTCACACAGATACGCAGTATTTT
.,.,TRBV6-5,TRBJ1-2,CASRYGTYGYTF,TGTGCCAGCAGGTACGGAACCTATGGCTACACCTTC
few,.,TRBV7-9,TRBJ2-3,CVGAPVSTDTQYF,TGTGTTGGGGCCCCGGTAAGCACAGATACGCAGTATTTT
.,TRBD2,TRBV11-1,TRBJ2-4,CASSLVLVAGGTKNIQYF,TGTGCCAGCAGCTTAGTTTTGGTTGCGGGGGGGACCAAAAACATTCAGTACTTC
few,.,TRBV2,TRBJ2-3,CASSGQVPDTQYF,TGTGCCAGCAGTGGACAGGTGCCAGATACGCAGTATTTT
.,.,TRBV27,TRBJ2-7,CASSLSVGYEQYF,TGTGCCAGCAGTTTATCGGTTGGCTACGAGCAGTACTTC
few,TRBD1,TRBV15,TRBJ2-7,CATSRGTGRSYEQYF,TGTGCCACCAGCAGAGGGACAGGGCGATCCTACGAGCAGTACTTC
few,.,TRBV7-9,TRBJ1-4,CASSSTGVNEKLFF,TGTGCCAGCAGCTCGACAGGTGTGAATGAAAAACTGTTTTTT
few,.,TRBV6-5,TRBJ2-2,CASSYEGAGELFF,TGTGCCAGCAGTTACGAGGGAGCCGGGGAGCTGTTTTTT
few,.,TRBV28,TRBJ2-7,CASSLPTHRDEQYF,TGTGCCAGCAGTTTACCGACCCACCGGGACGAGCAGTACTTC
few,.,TRBV5-1,TRBJ2-1,CASSFSEGSLYNEQFF,TGCGCCAGCAGCTTTTCAGAGGGTTCTCTTTACAATGAGCAGTTCTTC
.,.,TRBV4-3,TRBJ2-7,CASSTARTSHEQYF,TGCGCCAGCAGCACGGCACGGACTTCTCACGAGCAGTACTTC
.,.,TRBV14,TRBJ2-1,CASSRGSSGYNEQFF,TGTGCCAGCAGTAGGGGGTCTAGCGGCTACAATGAGCAGTTCTTC
many,.,TRBV6-2/TRBV6-3,TRBJ2-3,CASSYRRDTQYF,TGTGCCAGCAGTTACCGGCGAGATACGCAGTATTTT
once,TRBD1,TRBV4-2,TRBJ2-5,CASSRGQGIQTQYF,TGTGCCAGCAGCCGAGGACAGGGGATACAGACCCAGTACTTC
few,TRBD1,TRBV3-1,TRBJ1-1,CASSQDLTGVYTEAFF,TGTGCCAGCAGCCAAGACCTAACAGGGGTGTACACTGAAGCTTTCTTT
.,TRBD1,TRBV29-1,TRBJ2-7,CSVGDRSEQYF,TGCAGCGTGGGGGACAGGTCCGAGCAGTACTTC
few,.,TRBV19,TRBJ2-3,CASSMRGTSTDTQYF,TGTGCCAGTAGTATGAGGGGCACTAGCACAGATACGCAGTATTTT
.,.,TRBV5-1,TRBJ2-2,CVSSPPTGTFNTGELFF,TGCGTCAGCAGCCCGCCGACTGGGACCTTCAACACCGGGGAGCTGTTTTTT
many,TRBD2,TRBV7-8,TRBJ2-3,CASSLTTSGSFPDTQYF,TGTGCCAGCAGCCTAACAACTAGCGGGAGTTTCCCAGATACGCAGTATTTT
few,TRBD2,TRBV10-3,TRBJ2-5,CAIKASGGMETQYF,TGTGCCATCAAGGCTAGCGGGGGGATGGAGACCCAGTACTTC
.,TRBD2,TRBV3-1,TRBJ2-2,CASSQDIPGGFTGELFF,TGTGCCAGCAGCCAAGATATTCCGGGAGGGTTCACCGGGGAGCTGTTTTTT
.,.,TRBV10-3,TRBJ2-5,CAIKAQGQETQYF,TGTGCCATCAAGGCACAGGGACAAGAGACCCAGTACTTC
few,.,TRBV12-3/TRBV12-4,TRBJ2-3,CASSFSGSADTQYF,TGTGCCAGCAGTTTTAGTGGGAGTGCAGATACGCAGTATTTT
few,TRBD2,TRBV7-2,TRBJ2-2,CASSLAMGLRTGELFF,TGTGCCAGCAGCTTAGCGATGGGACTACGCACCGGGGAGCTGTTTTTT
few,.,TRBV7-9,TRBJ1-6,CASSLGTGPSFSPLHF,TGTGCCAGCAGCTTGGGAACAGGGCCGAGCTTCTCACCCCTCCACTTT
.,.,TRBV5-1,TRBJ2-2,CASSSSLTGYMVGELFF,TGCGCCAGCAGCTCCTCCCTGACCGGATACATGGTCGGGGAGCTGTTTTTT
.,.,TRBV5-6,TRBJ2-7,CASSFADIPYEQYF,TGTGCCAGCAGCTTTGCGGACATCCCCTACGAGCAGTACTTC
few,.,TRBV7-8,TRBJ2-2,CASSLRLWGKGLGELFF,TGTGCCAGCAGCCTCAGACTCTGGGGGAAGGGCCTTGGGGAGCTGTTTTTT
.,TRBD2,TRBV29-1,TRBJ2-1,CSVESGTSNEQFF,TGCAGCGTTGAATCCGGGACTAGCAATGAGCAGTTCTTC
many,TRBD2,TRBV2,TRBJ2-1,CAVGGGVSYNEQFF,TGTGCTGTCGGGGGGGGAGTTTCCTACAATGAGCAGTTCTTC
few,TRBD2,TRBV7-2,TRBJ2-2,CASSLGGAGNTGELFF,TGTGCCAGCAGCTTAGGGGGAGCGGGAAACACCGGGGAGCTGTTTTTT
.,TRBD2,TRBV6-2/TRBV6-3,TRBJ2-3,CASSQTGVAGGPNTQYF,TGTGCCAGCAGTCAGACGGGGGTAGCGGGAGGGCCGAATACGCAGTATTTT
few,.,TRBV12-3/TRBV12-4,TRBJ1-5,CASSLLSGGPQPQHF,TGTGCCAGCAGTTTACTGAGCGGGGGCCCTCAGCCCCAGCATTTT
.,.,TRBV12-3/TRBV12-4,TRBJ2-1,CACSLVTYNEQFF,TGTGCCTGCAGTTTAGTTACCTACAATGAGCAGTTCTTC
.,.,TRBV7-2,TRBJ2-3,CASSFQAGRTDTQYF,TGTGCCAGCAGTTTTCAGGCTGGCCGCACAGATACGCAGTATTTT